This T cell receptor beta chain was identified during a study of blood T cell repertoires in COVID-19. Study context: Collection of acute and convalescent COVID-19 samples took place in the United States, Italy and Spain. T cells, B-cell-depleted T cells, or PBMCs provided the cDNA or gDNA that served as material.

Original processing notes: Cell counts per sample came from amplifying reference gene primers. Sequencing used immunoSEQ multiplex PCR; TCRdb keeps in-frame clones, though not all of them. The V and J calls and the clone size are those of that table, but D and trimming were determined from the DNA. The data hold around 100,000 clones, with 92% observed a single time. This clone was observed a few times. With 6 bases removed from V and 7 bases from J, the gap between germline ends came to 13 bases. The CDR3 loop spans 13 amino acids. The chain employs TRBV12-3 or TRBV12-4 and TRBJ1-5; D is unresolved. The source material was peripheral blood. The sequence was obtained from a man in his 70s with acute or convalescent COVID-19. CDR3 amino acids: CASRLDPGQPQHF. The CDR3 DNA follows: TGTGCCAGCAGACTCGACCCGGGACAGCCCCAGCATTTT.